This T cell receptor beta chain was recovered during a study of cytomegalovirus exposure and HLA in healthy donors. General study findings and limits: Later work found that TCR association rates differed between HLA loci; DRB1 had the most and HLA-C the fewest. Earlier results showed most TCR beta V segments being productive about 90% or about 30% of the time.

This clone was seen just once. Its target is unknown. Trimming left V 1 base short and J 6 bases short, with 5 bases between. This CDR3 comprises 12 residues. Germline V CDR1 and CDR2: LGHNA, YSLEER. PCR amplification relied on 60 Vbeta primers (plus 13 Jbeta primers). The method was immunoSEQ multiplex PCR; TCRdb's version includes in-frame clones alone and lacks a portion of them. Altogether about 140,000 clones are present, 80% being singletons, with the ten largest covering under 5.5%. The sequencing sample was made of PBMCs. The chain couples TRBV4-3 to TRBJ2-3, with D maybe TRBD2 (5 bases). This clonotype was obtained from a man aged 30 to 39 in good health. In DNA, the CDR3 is TGCGCCAGCAGCCAAGGAGGGGATACGCAGTATTTT. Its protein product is CASSQGGDTQYF.